Listed here are 29 T cell receptor beta chains from one sample, sequenced in a study of CD8 T cells in ankylosing spondylitis. A single record per CDR3 protein comes from TCRdb applying MiXCR to the 5' RACE reads. Counted here are under 170,000 distinct CDR3 sequences, around two fifths occurring once; the ten biggest clones make up approximately 16%. The material sequenced was synovial fluid, either unsorted or a sorted T cell fraction (not recorded which). Source of these receptors: a male donor with ankylosing spondylitis.

This rearrangement joins TRBV7-2 to TRBJ2-7, with 9 bases matching TRBD2. The germline gives CDR1 SGHTA, CDR2 FQGNSA. CDR3 length: 14 amino acids. With 3 bases clipped from V and 3 bases from J, the junction kept 3 bases outside the gene matches. Here the CDR3 reads CASSFGRGGYEQYF. The CDR3 region has the DNA TGTGCCAGCAGCTTTGGGCGGGGGGGCTACGAGCAGTACTTC.

The V call is TRBV2, the J call TRBJ2-1; 13 bases agree with TRBD2. This CDR3 region has 16 residues. CDR1 SNHLY and CDR2 FYNNEI come from the germline V gene. V was clipped by 7 bases and J by 9 bases; unmatched bases: 12. CDR3 DNA sequence: TGTGCCAGCACACGCTTCGGGACTAGCGGGAAGTTTGAGCAGTTCTTC. Amino acids: CASTRFGTSGKFEQFF. Drawing the rest from reference TRBV2 and TRBJ2-1, the complete variable domain is EPEVTQTPSHQVTQMGQEVILRCVPISNHLYFYWYRQILGQKVEFLVSFYNNEISEKSEIFDDQFSVERPDGSNFTLKIRSTKLEDSAMYFCASTRFGTSGKFEQFFGPGTRLTVL.

The CDR3: CASSPPFGGAPTDTQYF. In DNA form, the CDR3 reads TGTGCCAGCAGCCCCCCTTTCGGGGGGGCCCCGACAGATACGCAGTATTTT. The V and J genes are TRBV12-3 or TRBV12-4 and TRBJ2-3; 8 bases align to TRBD2. This CDR3 has 17 amino acids. V lost 6 bases, J lost 3 bases, and 14 bases stayed unmatched.

This clonotype appeared a few times. The chain joins TRBV3-1 to TRBJ2-1, with 13 bases identical to TRBD2. CDR3 size: 19 residues. Germline values: CDR1 LGHDT, CDR2 YNNKEL (reference sequence). After removal of 4 bases from V and 1 base from J, the junction contained 10 bases not matched to a gene. CDR3 in amino acids: CASSPGLAGAFLSYNEQFF. CDR3 sequence (DNA): TGTGCCAGCAGCCCCGGACTAGCGGGAGCCTTTTTATCCTACAATGAGCAGTTCTTC.

The chain uses TRBV7-8 and TRBJ2-1; 12 bases line up with TRBD1. This CDR3 comprises 16 residues. Germline CDR1 SGHVS, CDR2 FQNEAQ. V shed 1 base and J 7 bases; nucleotides not matched to a gene: 5. In DNA, the CDR3 is TGTGCCAGCAGCTTAGTCTGGGACAGGGGGCTTAATGAGCAGTTCTTC. Its protein product is CASSLVWDRGLNEQFF.

The chain employs TRBV7-4 and TRBJ1-1; D is uncertain. This CDR3 is built from 12 residues. Between the trimmed V and J ends, which lost 5 bases and 11 bases, there was a span of 15 bases. Looked up from germline, CDR1 is SGHVT and CDR2 is SQSDAQ. CDR3 in DNA: TGTGCCAGCAGCCCCCAAGGCTCGTGGGCTTTCTTT. This translates into CASSPQGSWAFF. Full variable domain (remainder filled in from reference TRBV7-4 and TRBJ1-1): GAGVSQSPRYKVAKRGRDVALRCDSISGHVTLYWYRQTLGQGSEVLTYSQSDAQRDKSGRPSGRFSAERPERSVSTLKIQRTEQGDSAVYLCASSPQGSWAFFGQGTRLTVV.

The chain is built from TRBV12-3 or TRBV12-4 and TRBJ1-2; no firm D call. V was trimmed by 6 bases and J by 2 bases, leaving 4 bases between them. The CDR3 runs to 11 residues. CDR3 sequence reads: CASRDNYGYTF. CDR3 nucleotides: TGTGCCAGCAGAGACAACTATGGCTACACCTTC.

This CDR3 is CASSSRGLFF. CDR3 DNA: TGTGCCAGCAGTTCACGGGGGCTGTTTTTT. The chain employs TRBV27 and TRBJ2-2; a weak D match, TRBD2 (5 bases). The length of the CDR3 is 10 residues. Germline assignment: CDR1 MNHEY and CDR2 SMNVEV (reference sequence). Trimming took off 4 bases at V and 13 bases at J, with 7 bases between the two ends.

The CDR3 sequence is CASSQQQGWQPQHF. CDR3 nucleotide sequence: TGTGCCAGCAGCCAACAACAGGGGTGGCAGCCCCAGCATTTT. The V gene is TRBV28, the J gene TRBJ1-5, with 7 bases aligning to TRBD1. V lost 6 bases, J lost 7 bases, and 9 bases stayed unmatched. The CDR3 extends over 14 amino acids. Germline V gene sequence: CDR1 MDHEN, CDR2 SYDVKM.

This chain connects TRBV5-1 to TRBJ1-1; TRBD1 is a possible D gene (5 bases). Per the germline V gene, CDR1 is SGHRS and CDR2 is YFSETQ. V gave up 4 bases and J gave up 1 base, with 11 bases separating them. The CDR3 covers 14 residues. The CDR3 coding sequence is TGCGCCAGCAGCACGACAGAACCGAACACTGAAGCTTTCTTT. As protein: CASSTTEPNTEAFF.

In nucleotides, the CDR3 is TGTGCCAGCAGTTCCAGATACAATGAGCAGTTCTTC. Protein sequence: CASSSRYNEQFF. The J gene is TRBJ2-1, the V gene TRBV28, with no clear D. The CDR3 runs to 12 residues. Germline CDR1 and CDR2: MDHEN and SYDVKM. V was trimmed by 4 bases and J by 4 bases, leaving 5 bases between them.

This clonotype was observed a few times. The V gene is TRBV6-6, the J gene TRBJ2-2; possible D gene TRBD1, 6 bases. The CDR3 extends over 12 amino acids. Germline V gene data show CDR1 as MNHNY and CDR2 as SVGAGI (reference sequence). V was trimmed by 6 bases and J by 6 bases, leaving 8 bases between them. CDR3 coding DNA: TGTGCCAGCAGCCCAGGGGCCGGGGAGCTGTTTTTT. Translation gives CASSPGAGELFF.

In this sample, this clonotype turned up once. The J gene is TRBJ1-2, the V gene TRBV2; D gene ambiguous. The V end lost 6 bases, the J end lost 7 bases, and 21 bases lay between the germline ends. From germline, CDR1 is SNHLY and CDR2 FYNNEI. This CDR3 is built from 15 residues. CDR3 sequence (DNA): TGTGCCAGCAGCACATTAATCCAAAACGGGCTTGGCTACACCTTC. Encoded protein: CASSTLIQNGLGYTF.

This chain links TRBV19 with TRBJ2-6; unclear D gene. V lost 2 bases and J lost 0, with 14 bases in between. The CDR3 length is 18 residues. Germline CDR1 LNHDA, CDR2 SQIVND (reference sequence). The CDR3 region is CASSILLMVASGANVLTF. CDR3 DNA: TGTGCCAGTAGTATACTTCTGATGGTGGCCTCTGGGGCCAACGTCCTGACTTTC.

This clonotype was seen only a few times. The genes are TRBV4-1 and TRBJ2-7, with 7 bases fitting TRBD1. V was pared by 1 base and J by 5 bases, with 5 bases of the junction left unmatched. CDR1 and CDR2 (germline): MGHRA, YSYEKL. The CDR3 is 14 amino acids. The CDR3 reads CASSQGQGVNEQYF. CDR3 sequence (DNA): TGCGCCAGCAGCCAAGGGCAGGGGGTCAACGAGCAGTACTTC.

V and J are TRBV2 and TRBJ2-3; TRBD2 might be the D (7 bases). From germline, CDR1 is SNHLY and CDR2 FYNNEI. The CDR3 consists of 14 residues. Trimming removed 11 bases at V and 0 bases at J, with 15 bases between. CDR3 loop: CAVARGASTDTQYF. In nucleotides, the CDR3 is TGTGCCGTTGCTCGGGGGGCCAGCACAGATACGCAGTATTTT.

This clonotype was observed a handful of times. This chain connects TRBV4-1 to TRBJ2-1; 11 bases are a match to TRBD2. The CDR3 extends over 18 amino acids. CDR1 and CDR2 (germline): MGHRA, YSYEKL. V lost 4 bases, J lost 0 bases, and 8 bases stayed unmatched. CDR3 DNA: TGCGCCAGCAGCCTCCCGACTAGCGGGGAGAGCTCCTACAATGAGCAGTTCTTC. As protein: CASSLPTSGESSYNEQFF.

CDR3 nucleotides: TGCAGCGTTGAGGGGGGGCTGATGAACACTGAAGCTTTCTTT. This gives the protein CSVEGGLMNTEAFF. The chain is built from TRBV29-1 and TRBJ1-1, with D maybe TRBD1 (6 bases). The CDR3 covers 14 residues. Trimming took off 3 bases at V and 0 bases at J, with 11 bases between the two ends. In germline, CDR1 is SQVTM, CDR2 ANQGSEA.

This chain links TRBV6-2 or TRBV6-3 with TRBJ1-6; D ambiguous. CDR1 and CDR2 from the germline V gene are MNHEY and SVGEGT. Trimming removed 8 bases at V and 2 bases at J, with 16 bases between. This CDR3 region has 16 residues. This CDR3 reads CASGLALDAYNSPLHF. In DNA, the CDR3 is TGTGCCAGCGGTTTAGCATTGGATGCCTATAATTCACCCCTCCACTTT.

A note on this clonotype: Sequence at one end of the junction differs from germline and may be a read error. The J gene is TRBJ2-1, the V gene TRBV28; D possibly uses TRBD1 or TRBD2 (5 bases each). Per the germline V gene, CDR1 is MDHEN and CDR2 is SYDVKM. CDR3 length: 18 amino acids. CDR3 loop: CASSFSWDGRYLGNAQFF. DNA for the CDR3: TGTGCCAGCAGTTTTAGTTGGGACGGTCGCTACCTGGGGAATGCGCAGTTCTTC.

As DNA, the CDR3 is TGCGCCAGCAGCTGGGGACTATCGGACACTGAAGCTTTCTTT. Translating it yields CASSWGLSDTEAFF. V is TRBV5-1 and J is TRBJ1-1; D may be TRBD1 (5 bases). In germline, CDR1 is SGHRS, CDR2 YFSETQ. Trimming removed 3 bases from V and 3 bases from J, with 12 bases in between. This CDR3 has 14 amino acids.

The rearrangement links TRBV27 to TRBJ1-5; 7 positions match TRBD1. The ends lost 0 bases at V and 7 bases at J; junction bases unmatched: 6. The CDR3 runs 15 residues. CDR1 and CDR2 (germline): MNHEY, SMNVEV (reference sequence). CDR3 sequence: CASSLSIRGGQPQHF. The CDR3 bases are TGTGCCAGCAGTTTATCGATCAGGGGGGGACAGCCCCAGCATTTT.

This clonotype has a handful of counts. This chain connects TRBV5-5 to TRBJ2-7, with 8 bases that match TRBD1. Germline trimming cut 4 bases from V and 5 bases from J; bases unmatched to any gene: 14. This CDR3 comprises 16 residues. Germline CDR1 reads SGHKS; CDR2 reads YYEKEE (reference sequence). The CDR3 loop reads CASSEPTGGSLDEQYF. CDR3 sequence (DNA): TGTGCCAGCAGCGAACCTACAGGGGGAAGCCTAGACGAGCAGTACTTC.

The table lists this clonotype with a few counts. This chain uses TRBV14 with TRBJ2-3, with D perhaps TRBD2 (6 bases). This CDR3 has 13 amino acids. V was shortened by 3 bases and J by 11 bases, with 15 bases between the two germline ends. CDR1 and CDR2 (germline): SGHDN, FVKESK. The CDR3 DNA reads as TGTGCCAGCAGCCAGCGGGGAGACCCCCTGCAGTATTTT. Protein product: CASSQRGDPLQYF.

The V and J genes are TRBV28 and TRBJ1-1, with D hard to call. V was pared by 3 bases and J by 1 base, with 12 bases between. Germline lookup yields CDR1 MDHEN and CDR2 SYDVKM. The CDR3 contains 15 residues. The CDR3 sequence is CASSFWRRENTEAFF. The DNA for the CDR3 is TGTGCCAGCAGTTTTTGGCGGAGAGAGAACACTGAAGCTTTCTTT.

The chain couples TRBV12-3 or TRBV12-4 to TRBJ1-5; D gene uncertain. CDR3 size: 15 residues. Deletions cut 0 bases from V and 10 bases from J, with 16 bases between. The CDR3 DNA reads TGTGCCAGCAGTTTAGCGTTGGGAGAAATTGGACCCCAGCATTTT. This codes for CASSLALGEIGPQHF.

This chain connects TRBV7-9 to TRBJ2-7; a weak D match, TRBD2 (6 bases). V lost 3 bases to trimming and J lost 0 bases, with 9 bases between them. The CDR3 consists of 14 residues. From germline, CDR1 is SEHNR and CDR2 FQNEAQ (reference sequence). In nucleotides, the CDR3 is TGTGCCAGCAGCTTCCGGGAGCGCTCCTACGAGCAGTACTTC. This sequence encodes CASSFRERSYEQYF. Supplemented by reference TRBV7-9 and TRBJ2-7, the full variable domain reads DTGVSQNPRHKITKRGQNVTFRCDPISEHNRLYWYRQTLGQGPEFLTYFQNEAQLEKSRLLSDRFSAERPKGSFSTLEIQRTEQGDSAMYLCASSFRERSYEQYFGPGTRLTVT.

This CDR3 reads CASSLVTFRTGTFYGYTF. Written as DNA, the CDR3 is TGCGCCAGCAGCTTGGTTACCTTCCGGACAGGGACTTTCTATGGCTACACCTTC. The gene calls are TRBV5-1 and TRBJ1-2, with 8 bases lining up with TRBD1. The junction had 14 bases not matched to a gene; V was cut back by 0 bases and J by 4 bases. Germline CDR1 reads SGHRS; CDR2 reads YFSETQ. This CDR3 is built from 18 residues.

V and J are TRBV12-3 or TRBV12-4 and TRBJ2-7; D remains unclear. V lost 1 base and J 2 bases, leaving 9 bases between the germline ends. The CDR3 contains 14 residues. The CDR3 reads CASSLEYRTYEQYF. The CDR3 bases are TGTGCCAGCAGTTTAGAGTACAGAACCTACGAGCAGTACTTC.